Presented here are 26 T cell receptor beta chains from one specimen sequenced in a study of cytomegalovirus exposure and HLA in healthy donors. It was with 60 Vbeta and 13 Jbeta primers that the PCR ran. The protocol was immunoSEQ multiplex PCR, while the TCRdb copy is restricted to in-frame clones and leaves out a portion. The data show some 180,000 clones, less than 80% seen once. The sample taken for sequencing was PBMCs. The source is a man aged 18 to 35 in good health and CMV-seronegative.

The J gene is TRBJ1-4, the V gene TRBV2; unclear D gene. CDR1 and CDR2 from the germline V gene are SNHLY and FYNNEI. Trimming took off 6 bases at V and 8 bases at J, with 13 bases between the two ends. The CDR3 covers 13 residues. The CDR3 DNA reads TGTGCCAGCAGGGCACTACCCGGCGAAAAACTGTTTTTT. Its protein product is CASRALPGEKLFF.

J is TRBJ1-2 and V is TRBV6-6; possible D gene TRBD1, 5 bases. The CDR3 spans 15 residues. Germline CDR1 reads MNHNY; CDR2 reads SVGAGI (reference sequence). V shed 6 bases and J shed 3 bases, with 17 bases lying between them. The CDR3 nucleotides read TGTGCCAGCAGCCCCTTGGGGCCGCCCTACTATGGCTACACCTTC. Translating gives CASSPLGPPYYGYTF.

This clone was recorded only once. The chain links TRBV5-1 to TRBJ2-5; TRBD2 agrees at 13 bases. The J call may be mistaken, given a closer DNA end match to TRBJ2-7. Germline CDR1 and CDR2: SGHRS and YFSETQ. This CDR3 has 18 amino acids. The CDR3 bases are TGCGCCAGCAGCTTGGGACTAGCGGGGGGATATAACTCCTACGAGCAGTACTTC. It yields the protein CASSLGLAGGYNSYEQYF.

The chain joins TRBV7-9 to TRBJ2-3, with TRBD2 identical over 14 bases. CDR3 length: 18 amino acids. Germline values: CDR1 SEHNR, CDR2 FQNEAQ (reference sequence). The V and J ends lost 5 bases and 2 bases, in that order; junction bases with no gene match: 9. The chain's CDR3 is CASSRLLTSGGDTDTQYF. The CDR3 DNA is TGTGCCAGCAGCCGCCTCCTGACTAGCGGGGGGGACACAGATACGCAGTATTTT. Looking up the rest from reference TRBV7-9 and TRBJ2-3 gives the full variable domain: DTGVSQNPRHKITKRGQNVTFRCDPISEHNRLYWYRQTLGQGPEFLTYFQNEAQLEKSRLLSDRFSAERPKGSFSTLEIQRTEQGDSAMYLCASSRLLTSGGDTDTQYFGPGTRLTVL.

The chain employs TRBV19 and TRBJ1-1; D gene unclear. Trimming pared 2 bases from V and 1 base from J, leaving 5 bases between. The CDR3 contains 13 residues. CDR1 is LNHDA, CDR2 SQIVND, per germline (reference sequence). This CDR3 is CASSIRGNTEAFF. DNA of the CDR3: TGTGCCAGTAGTATACGAGGGAACACTGAAGCTTTCTTT.

The chain is built from TRBV2 and TRBJ1-2; D unclear. V was cut by 6 bases and J by 1 base, with 6 bases left in between. The CDR3 totals 12 residues. Per the germline V gene, CDR1 is SNHLY and CDR2 is FYNNEI. CDR3 DNA: TGTGCCAGCAGCACTTTTAACTATGGCTACACCTTC. It yields the protein CASSTFNYGYTF.

In this sample, this clone turned up a few times. The chain combines TRBV7-9 with TRBJ1-1; D might be TRBD1 (5 bases). Germline CDR1 SEHNR, CDR2 FQNEAQ (reference sequence). The CDR3 spans 13 residues. V lost 2 bases to trimming and J lost 4 bases, with 8 bases between them. CDR3 coding DNA: TGTGCCAGCAGCTTAAAGGGGCGCACTGAAGCTTTCTTT. It yields the protein CASSLKGRTEAFF.

The V and J genes are TRBV27 and TRBJ2-4, with TRBD1 identical over 7 bases. This CDR3 is 16 amino acids long. Germline CDR1 reads MNHEY; CDR2 reads SMNVEV (reference sequence). The V gene end was trimmed by 2 bases and the J gene end by 2 bases; junction bases not matched to a gene: 6. The CDR3 is CASSLTGARPKNIQYF. CDR3 DNA sequence: TGTGCCAGCAGTTTAACAGGGGCGAGGCCCAAAAACATTCAGTACTTC.

The genes are TRBV7-9 and TRBJ1-2; TRBD1 matches at 10 bases. The germline V gene encodes CDR1 SEHNR and CDR2 FQNEAQ (reference sequence). This CDR3 spans 15 amino acids. V was pared by 5 bases and J by 7 bases, with 10 bases of the junction left unmatched. DNA of the CDR3: TGTGCCAGCAGCCAGACGGGACAGGGGCTTGGTGGCTACACCTTC. Amino acids: CASSQTGQGLGGYTF.

The chain employs TRBV7-9 and TRBJ2-7; perhaps TRBD2 as D (6 bases). The germline gives CDR1 SEHNR, CDR2 FQNEAQ (reference sequence). The V gene lost 5 bases and the J gene lost 4 bases, with 21 bases spanning the gap. There are 16 residues in the CDR3. The chain's CDR3 is CASSPGDSRFIYEQYF. As DNA, the CDR3 is TGTGCCAGCAGCCCCGGGGACTCGAGGTTTATTTACGAGCAGTACTTC.

This clone was detected once. The chain combines TRBV29-1 with TRBJ2-7, with D perhaps TRBD2 (5 bases). The V end lost 6 bases, the J end lost 2 bases, and 23 bases lay between the germline ends. The CDR3 runs to 16 residues. From germline, CDR1 is SQVTM and CDR2 ANQGSEA. CDR3 protein: CSVGYGAGVAAYEQYF. The CDR3 DNA reads as TGCAGCGTGGGATACGGTGCCGGGGTGGCAGCCTACGAGCAGTACTTC.

The gene calls are TRBV7-6 and TRBJ1-1; 10 nucleotides align to TRBD1. This CDR3 region has 16 residues. The germline CDR1 and CDR2 sequences are SGHVS and FNYEAQ. V was pared by 0 bases and J by 2 bases, with 3 bases of the junction left unmatched. The CDR3 DNA reads TGTGCCAGCAGCTTAGCGCGGACAGGGGGAAACACTGAAGCTTTCTTT. Residues: CASSLARTGGNTEAFF.

The chain is built from TRBV30 and TRBJ1-6; no firm D call. V lost 6 bases and J 0 bases, leaving 24 bases between the germline ends. The germline V gene encodes CDR1 GTSNPN and CDR2 SVGIG (reference sequence). CDR3 size: 19 residues. The CDR3: CACPQSGIRKISYNSPLHF. CDR3 DNA: TGTGCCTGCCCCCAGTCAGGCATCCGAAAGATCTCCTATAATTCACCCCTCCACTTT.

This clone was detected only a few times. The chain combines TRBV15 with TRBJ1-2; 7 positions match TRBD1. Germline V gene data show CDR1 as LNHNV and CDR2 as YYDKDF (reference sequence). V lost 0 bases to trimming and J lost 4 bases; unmatched junction nucleotides: 5. The CDR3 loop spans 15 amino acids. CDR3 protein: CATSRDPGQSYGYTF. CDR3 DNA sequence: TGTGCCACCAGCAGAGATCCGGGACAGAGCTATGGCTACACCTTC. Full variable domain (missing parts from reference TRBV15 and TRBJ1-2): DAMVIQNPRYQVTQFGKPVTLSCSQTLNHNVMYWYQQKSSQAPKLLFHYYDKDFNNEADTPDNFQSRRPNTSFCFLDIRSPGLGDTAMYLCATSRDPGQSYGYTFGSGTRLTVV.

The gene calls are TRBV11-2 and TRBJ2-3, with 9 bases aligning to TRBD1. The CDR3 length is 14 residues. J lost 5 bases, V lost 4 bases, and 4 bases had no gene match. CDR1 and CDR2 (germline): SGHAT, FQNNGV. The CDR3 DNA follows: TGTGCCAGCAGCTCTACAGGGGGCGGAGATACGCAGTATTTT. Protein sequence: CASSSTGGGDTQYF. The full variable domain, with the rest looked up from reference TRBV11-2 and TRBJ2-3, is EAGVAQSPRYKIIEKRQSVAFWCNPISGHATLYWYQQILGQGPKLLIQFQNNGVVDDSQLPKDRFSAERLKGVDSTLKIQPAKLEDSAVYLCASSSTGGGDTQYFGPGTRLTVL.

CDR3 sequence (DNA): TGTGCCAGCAGCTCACTGGACAGGTGGGAGACCCAGTACTTC. Protein sequence: CASSSLDRWETQYF. The V and J genes are TRBV7-9 and TRBJ2-5, with 7 bases that match TRBD1. J was trimmed by 5 bases and V by 4 bases; bases with no gene match: 7. CDR3 length equals 14 residues. Germline V gene lookup returns CDR1 SEHNR and CDR2 FQNEAQ (reference sequence).

This sequence joins TRBV9 and TRBJ2-2, with 10 positions matching TRBD1. Trimming cost V 7 bases and J 5 bases; bases outside gene matches: 8. The length of the CDR3 is 15 residues. Looked up from germline, CDR1 is SGDLS and CDR2 is YYNGEE. This chain's CDR3 is CASQDRDRGTGELFF. CDR3 DNA sequence: TGTGCCAGCCAAGACCGGGACAGGGGAACCGGGGAGCTGTTTTTT.

The chain employs TRBV7-9 and TRBJ2-7; tentatively, D is TRBD2 (6 bases). This CDR3 is 14 amino acids long. Germline V lookup: CDR1 SEHNR, CDR2 FQNEAQ (reference sequence). The V end was cut by 6 bases, the J end by 2 bases, with 14 bases between. CDR3 loop: CASSSPGGPYEQYF. As DNA, the CDR3 is TGTGCCAGCAGTTCACCCGGGGGACCCTACGAGCAGTACTTC.

The rearrangement links TRBV19 to TRBJ1-2, with 8 bases matching TRBD1. Trimming cost V 7 bases and J 4 bases; bases outside gene matches: 2. There are 12 residues in the CDR3. CDR1 is LNHDA, CDR2 SQIVND, per germline (reference sequence). The CDR3 loop is CASTTGAYGYTF. The CDR3 bases are TGTGCCAGTACGACAGGGGCCTATGGCTACACCTTC.

This clone was picked up one time. The chain couples TRBV15 to TRBJ1-5; no definite D call. V was shortened by 0 bases and J by 4 bases, with 10 bases between the two germline ends. The length of the CDR3 is 15 residues. Germline CDR1 reads LNHNV; CDR2 reads YYDKDF (reference sequence). Here the CDR3 reads CATSRDGVPNQPQHF. CDR3 DNA: TGTGCCACCAGCAGAGACGGGGTACCGAATCAGCCCCAGCATTTT. The whole variable domain, filled in from reference TRBV15 and TRBJ1-5, reads DAMVIQNPRYQVTQFGKPVTLSCSQTLNHNVMYWYQQKSSQAPKLLFHYYDKDFNNEADTPDNFQSRRPNTSFCFLDIRSPGLGDTAMYLCATSRDGVPNQPQHFGDGTRLSIL.

V gene TRBV7-2 combines with J gene TRBJ1-2; D is ambiguous. Germline lookup yields CDR1 SGHTA and CDR2 FQGNSA. This CDR3 region has 13 residues. V gave up 3 bases and J gave up 4 bases, with 9 bases separating them. CDR3 nucleotide sequence: TGTGCCAGCAGCTTCGGTCTGCTCTATGGCTACACCTTC. It is translated as CASSFGLLYGYTF.

V is TRBV4-2 and J is TRBJ2-5; 7 nucleotides agree with TRBD1. The J call is doubtful: the DNA matches TRBJ2-7 better. The CDR3 consists of 13 residues. Germline loops: CDR1 LGHNA, CDR2 YNFKEQ. CDR3 protein: CASSPTGSYEQYF. The CDR3, as DNA: TGTGCCAGCAGCCCGACAGGGTCTTACGAGCAGTACTTC.

The chain combines TRBV12-5 with TRBJ2-3, with TRBD2 matching 9 bases. CDR3 length equals 15 residues. Per the germline V gene, CDR1 is LGHNT and CDR2 is FRNRAP. V lost 7 bases, J lost 5 bases, and 10 bases stayed unmatched. In DNA form, the CDR3 reads TGTGCTAGTGCCCCTCGCGGGGGGGCCGTAGATACGCAGTATTTT. Translated: CASAPRGGAVDTQYF.

The chain is built from TRBV30 and TRBJ1-6; TRBD1 aligns across 7 bases. CDR1 is GTSNPN and CDR2 is SVGIG in the germline V gene (reference sequence). J lost 5 bases, V lost 5 bases, and 3 bases had no gene match. The length of the CDR3 is 13 residues. CDR3 nucleotide sequence: TGTGCCTGGGGAGGGACAGATAATTCACCCCTCCACTTT. Translation: CAWGGTDNSPLHF.

The CDR3 protein is CASSPSNTEAFF. In DNA, the CDR3 is TGTGCCAGCAGTCCCTCCAACACTGAAGCTTTCTTT. The chain carries TRBV6-5 and TRBJ1-1; D not certain. V lost 5 bases and J lost 2, with 6 bases in between. The CDR3 loop spans 12 amino acids. CDR1 and CDR2 from the germline V gene are MNHEY and SVGAGI.

This rearrangement joins TRBV5-4 to TRBJ2-5; D gene unclear. There are 14 residues in the CDR3. Trimming stripped 0 bases from V and 4 bases from J, with 10 bases between. Germline assignment: CDR1 SGHNT and CDR2 YYREEE (reference sequence). The CDR3 coding sequence is TGTGCCAGCAGCTTGGTTTCTGGGCGAGAGACCCAGTACTTC. This translates into CASSLVSGRETQYF.